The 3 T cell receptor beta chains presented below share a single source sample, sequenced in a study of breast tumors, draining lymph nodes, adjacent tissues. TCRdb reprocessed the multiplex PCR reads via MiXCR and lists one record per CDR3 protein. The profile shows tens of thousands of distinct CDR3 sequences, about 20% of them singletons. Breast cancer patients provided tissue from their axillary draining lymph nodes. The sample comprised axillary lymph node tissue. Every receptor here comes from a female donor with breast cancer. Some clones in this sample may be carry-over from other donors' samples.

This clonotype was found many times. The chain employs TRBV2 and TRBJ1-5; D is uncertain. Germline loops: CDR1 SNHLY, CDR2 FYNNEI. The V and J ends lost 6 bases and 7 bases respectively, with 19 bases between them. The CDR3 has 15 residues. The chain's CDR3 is CASRGRLGIGQPQHF. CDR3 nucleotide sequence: TGTGCCAGCAGAGGCCGCCTGGGGATAGGCCAGCCCCAGCATTTT.

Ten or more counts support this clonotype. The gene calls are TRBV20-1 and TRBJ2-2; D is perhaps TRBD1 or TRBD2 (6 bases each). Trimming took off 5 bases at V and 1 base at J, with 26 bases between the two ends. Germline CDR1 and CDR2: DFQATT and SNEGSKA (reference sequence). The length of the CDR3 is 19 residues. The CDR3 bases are TGCAGTGCTGACCTTTGTAGGGGGGAATCGATAGGGAACACCGGGGAGCTGTTTTTT. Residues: CSADLCRGESIGNTGELFF.

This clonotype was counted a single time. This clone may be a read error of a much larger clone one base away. The CDR3 coding sequence is TGTGCCAGCGATTCGCCGAGAGGCGGGGAGACCCAGTACTTC. Amino acid sequence: CASDSPRGGETQYF. J is TRBJ2-5 and V is TRBV28; D possibly corresponds to TRBD2 (5 bases). The CDR3 totals 14 residues. Germline CDR1 reads MDHEN; CDR2 reads SYDVKM. Trimming cost V 8 bases and J 5 bases, with 18 bases left between them.